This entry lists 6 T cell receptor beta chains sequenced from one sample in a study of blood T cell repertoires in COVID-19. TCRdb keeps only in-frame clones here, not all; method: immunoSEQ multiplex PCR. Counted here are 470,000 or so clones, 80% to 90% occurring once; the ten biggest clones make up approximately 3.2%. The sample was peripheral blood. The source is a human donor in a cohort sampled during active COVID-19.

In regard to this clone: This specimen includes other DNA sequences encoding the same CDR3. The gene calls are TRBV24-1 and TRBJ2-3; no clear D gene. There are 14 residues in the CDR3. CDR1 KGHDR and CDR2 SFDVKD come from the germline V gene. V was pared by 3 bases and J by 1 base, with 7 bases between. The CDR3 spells CATSDPRGTDTQYF. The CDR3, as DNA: TGTGCCACCAGTGATCCGAGAGGCACAGATACGCAGTATTTT.

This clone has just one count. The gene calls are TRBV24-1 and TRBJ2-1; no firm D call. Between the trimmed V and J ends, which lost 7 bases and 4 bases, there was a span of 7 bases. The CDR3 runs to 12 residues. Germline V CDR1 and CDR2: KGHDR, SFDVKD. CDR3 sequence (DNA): TGTGCCACCAGAGACACGTACAATGAGCAGTTCTTC. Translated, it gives CATRDTYNEQFF.

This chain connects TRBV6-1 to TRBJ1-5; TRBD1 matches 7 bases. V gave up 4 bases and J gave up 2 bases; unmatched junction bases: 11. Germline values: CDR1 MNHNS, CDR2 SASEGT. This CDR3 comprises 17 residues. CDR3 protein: CASSVELTGRGNQPQHF. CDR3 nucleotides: TGTGCCAGCAGTGTCGAATTGACAGGGCGAGGCAATCAGCCCCAGCATTTT.

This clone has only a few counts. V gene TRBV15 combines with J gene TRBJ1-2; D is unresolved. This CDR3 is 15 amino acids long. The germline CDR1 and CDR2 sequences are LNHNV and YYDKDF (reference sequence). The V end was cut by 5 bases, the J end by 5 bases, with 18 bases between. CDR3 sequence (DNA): TGTGCCACCAGCTCCCGGACGGAGGAATTTTATGGCTACACCTTC. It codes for CATSSRTEEFYGYTF. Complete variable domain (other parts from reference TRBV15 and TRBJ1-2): DAMVIQNPRYQVTQFGKPVTLSCSQTLNHNVMYWYQQKSSQAPKLLFHYYDKDFNNEADTPDNFQSRRPNTSFCFLDIRSPGLGDTAMYLCATSSRTEEFYGYTFGSGTRLTVV.

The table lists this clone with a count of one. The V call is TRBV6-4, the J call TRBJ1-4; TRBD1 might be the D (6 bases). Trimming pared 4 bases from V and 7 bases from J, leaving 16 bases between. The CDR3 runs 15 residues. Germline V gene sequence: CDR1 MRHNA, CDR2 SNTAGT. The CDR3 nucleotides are TGTGCCAGCAGTGTTCGAGGGGGGGCTGGTGAAAAACTGTTTTTT. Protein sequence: CASSVRGGAGEKLFF.

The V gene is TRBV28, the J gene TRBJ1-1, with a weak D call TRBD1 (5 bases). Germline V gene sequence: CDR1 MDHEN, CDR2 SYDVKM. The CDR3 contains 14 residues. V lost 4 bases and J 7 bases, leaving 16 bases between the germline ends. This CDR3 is CASSWPGGFSEAFF. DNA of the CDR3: TGTGCCAGCAGTTGGCCCGGGGGTTTCAGTGAAGCTTTCTTT.